These 8 T cell receptor beta chains were sequenced from one sample in a study of CD8+CD57+ T cells in acquired aplastic anemia. Patients included in sequencing had previously demonstrated CD8+CD57+ cell expansion by flow cytometry. Genomic DNA acted as the template from which TCR beta VDJ combination and CDR3 sequence profiling were carried out. In TCRdb, the reads were re-called with MiXCR into one record per CDR3 protein. The table has around 430,000 distinct CDR3 sequences, roughly a third seen once. Sample: sorted CD4+, CD8+, or CD8+CD57+ T cells (not recorded which) from PBMCs. These receptors were taken from a human donor with aplastic anemia.

The chain couples TRBV24-1 to TRBJ2-7; TRBD1 might be the D (6 bases). The CDR3 consists of 14 residues. CDR1 is KGHDR, CDR2 SFDVKD, per germline. Trimming removed 9 bases from V and 6 bases from J, with 20 bases in between. CDR3 DNA sequence: TGTGCCACCTCGACAGGCCAGAGAACCGGCGAGCAGTACTTC. Protein sequence: CATSTGQRTGEQYF.

This clonotype showed up just a few times. Here the CDR3 reads CASSLPTGRPQPQHF. CDR3 in DNA: TGTGCCAGCAGCCTGCCGACAGGGCGTCCCCAGCCCCAGCATTTT. The chain couples TRBV7-2 to TRBJ1-5; 7 positions match TRBD1. Germline CDR1 reads SGHTA; CDR2 reads FQGNSA. Trimming at V came to 5 bases and at J to 7 bases, leaving 11 bases not matched to a gene. CDR3 size: 15 residues.

This clonotype occurred a few times. The chain has TRBV7-2 and TRBJ1-1, with D maybe TRBD1 (5 bases). Germline lookup yields CDR1 SGHTA and CDR2 FQGNSA. V was shortened by 4 bases and J by 1 base, with 10 bases between the two germline ends. The CDR3 loop spans 14 amino acids. CDR3 coding DNA: TGTGCCAGCAGCTCGGGACTCCAGAACACTGAAGCTTTCTTT. It codes for CASSSGLQNTEAFF.

This clonotype was found a few times. V and J are TRBV7-2 and TRBJ2-3; D perhaps matches TRBD1 (5 bases). The CDR3 consists of 16 residues. V shed 1 base and J shed 1 base, with 12 bases lying between them. Germline-derived CDR1 and CDR2 are SGHTA and FQGNSA. In DNA, the CDR3 is TGTGCCAGCAGCTTAGTAGGGGCAGGAGGCACAGATACGCAGTATTTT. Translated, it gives CASSLVGAGGTDTQYF.

With respect to this clonotype: The CDR3 carries no conserved terminal phenylalanine or tryptophan, so it likely arises from a read error. CDR3 nucleotides: TGTGCCAACAGTTACAGGAGTAGCTCTGGAAACACCATATATCTT. It specifies CANSYRSSSGNTIYL. This rearrangement joins TRBV6-5 to TRBJ1-3; weak D call: TRBD1 (5 bases). This CDR3 is 15 amino acids long. Looked up from germline, CDR1 is MNHEY and CDR2 is SVGAGI.

The sample holds a few counts of this clonotype. One junction end does not reproduce the germline sequence, and a read error may be involved. This rearrangement joins TRBV20-1 to TRBJ2-5, with 7 positions matching TRBD2. CDR1 is DFQATT, CDR2 SNEGSKA, per germline (reference sequence). This CDR3 has 16 residues. Written as DNA, the CDR3 is TGCAGTGCTAGAGATGGGGAGCGGGGTGGTCGGGAGACTCAGTACTTC. It codes for CSARDGERGGRETQYF.

This clonotype was seen only a few times. This chain connects TRBV25-1 to TRBJ1-5; D possibly corresponds to TRBD1 (6 bases). V lost 6 bases and J lost 2, with 14 bases in between. CDR3 length: 15 amino acids. Per germline, CDR1 MGHDK and CDR2 SYGVNS. The CDR3 spells CASSPRGGGNQPQHF. CDR3 in DNA: TGTGCCAGCAGCCCCCGGGGGGGCGGCAATCAGCCCCAGCATTTT.

The V call is TRBV5-1, the J call TRBJ1-4; D uncertain. Germline-derived CDR1 and CDR2 are SGHRS and YFSETQ. This CDR3 is built from 16 residues. V was clipped by 0 bases and J by 8 bases, with 17 bases between them. Written as DNA, the CDR3 is TGCGCCAGCAGCTTGGGGATACAGCGACTAGTCGAAAAACTGTTTTTT. Residues: CASSLGIQRLVEKLFF.